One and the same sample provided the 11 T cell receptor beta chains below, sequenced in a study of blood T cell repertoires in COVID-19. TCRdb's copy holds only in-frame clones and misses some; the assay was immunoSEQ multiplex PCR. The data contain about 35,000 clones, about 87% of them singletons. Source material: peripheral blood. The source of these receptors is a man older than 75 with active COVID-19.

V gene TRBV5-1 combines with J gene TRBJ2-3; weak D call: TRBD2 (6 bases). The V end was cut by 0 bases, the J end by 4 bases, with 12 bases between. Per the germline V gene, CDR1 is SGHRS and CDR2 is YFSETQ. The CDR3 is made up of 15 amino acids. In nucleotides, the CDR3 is TGCGCCAGCAGCTTGGCCGCGGGGTGGGCAGATACGCAGTATTTT. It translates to CASSLAAGWADTQYF.

CDR3 bases: TGTGCCAGCAGCGTAGGCCCCCGAATTGGACTAGCGGGGGGCAACACCGGGGAGCTGTTTTTT. Amino acids: CASSVGPRIGLAGGNTGELFF. V is TRBV9 and J is TRBJ2-2, with 14 bases identical to TRBD2. CDR3 length: 21 amino acids. CDR1 SGDLS and CDR2 YYNGEE come from the germline V gene. With 0 bases clipped from V and 2 bases from J, the junction kept 12 bases outside the gene matches. Complete variable domain (other parts from reference TRBV9 and TRBJ2-2): DSGVTQTPKHLITATGQRVTLRCSPRSGDLSVYWYQQSLDQGLQFLIQYYNGEERAKGNILERFSAQQFPDLHSELNLSSLELGDSALYFCASSVGPRIGLAGGNTGELFFGEGSRLTVL.

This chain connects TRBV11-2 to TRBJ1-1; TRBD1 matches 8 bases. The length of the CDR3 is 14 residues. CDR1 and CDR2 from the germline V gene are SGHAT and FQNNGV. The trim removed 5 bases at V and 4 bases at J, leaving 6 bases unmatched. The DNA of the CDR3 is TGTGCCAGCAGCGGACAGGGTGGTGGCACTGAAGCTTTCTTT. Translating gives CASSGQGGGTEAFF.

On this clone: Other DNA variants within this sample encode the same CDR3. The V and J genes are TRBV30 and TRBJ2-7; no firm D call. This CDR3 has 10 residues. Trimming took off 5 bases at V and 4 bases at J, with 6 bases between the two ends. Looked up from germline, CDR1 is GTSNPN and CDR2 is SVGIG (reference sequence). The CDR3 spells CAWGLYEQYF. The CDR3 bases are TGTGCCTGGGGCCTTTACGAGCAGTACTTC.

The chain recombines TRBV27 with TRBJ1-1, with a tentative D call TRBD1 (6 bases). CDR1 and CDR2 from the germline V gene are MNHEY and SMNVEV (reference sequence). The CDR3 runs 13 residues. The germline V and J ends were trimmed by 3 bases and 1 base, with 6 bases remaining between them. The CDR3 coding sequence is TGTGCCAGCAGTTTGGGACAGAACACTGAAGCTTTCTTT. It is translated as CASSLGQNTEAFF.

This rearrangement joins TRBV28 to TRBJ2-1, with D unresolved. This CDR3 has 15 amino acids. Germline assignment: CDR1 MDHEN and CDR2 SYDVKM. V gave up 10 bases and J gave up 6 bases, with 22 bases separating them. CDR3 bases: TGTGCCACCCACACCGATCGGCGGTCGGGCAATGAGCAGTTCTTC. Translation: CATHTDRRSGNEQFF.

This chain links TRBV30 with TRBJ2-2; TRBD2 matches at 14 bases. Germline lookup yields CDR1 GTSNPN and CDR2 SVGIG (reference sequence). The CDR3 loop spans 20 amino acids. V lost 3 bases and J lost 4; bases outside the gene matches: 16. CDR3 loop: CAWSLIILGLAGGSTGELFF. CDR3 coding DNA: TGTGCCTGGAGCCTAATTATTCTAGGACTAGCGGGAGGTTCCACCGGGGAGCTGTTTTTT.

The CDR3 sequence is CASSYSSGRGLTEAFF. The CDR3 coding sequence is TGTGCCAGCAGTTACTCGTCGGGCAGGGGCCTCACTGAAGCTTTCTTT. The chain uses TRBV6-5 and TRBJ1-1, with D possibly matching TRBD1 (6 bases). The V gene's germline CDR1 is MNHEY and CDR2 SVGAGI. The CDR3 loop spans 16 amino acids. Trimming stripped 0 bases from V and 4 bases from J, with 15 bases between.

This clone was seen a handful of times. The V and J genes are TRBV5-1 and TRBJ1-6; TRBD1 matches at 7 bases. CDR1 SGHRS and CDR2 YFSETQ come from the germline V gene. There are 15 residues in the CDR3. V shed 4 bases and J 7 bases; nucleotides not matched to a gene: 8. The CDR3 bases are TGCGCCAGCAGCAGGGACAGTCAGGCAAATTCACCCCTCCACTTT. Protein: CASSRDSQANSPLHF.

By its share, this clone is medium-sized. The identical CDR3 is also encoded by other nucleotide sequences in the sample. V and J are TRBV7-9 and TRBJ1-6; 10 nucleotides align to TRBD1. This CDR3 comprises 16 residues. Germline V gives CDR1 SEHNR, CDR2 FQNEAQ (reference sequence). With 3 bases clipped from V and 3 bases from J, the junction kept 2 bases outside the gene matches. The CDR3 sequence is CASSLGQGFYNSPLHF. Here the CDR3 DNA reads TGTGCCAGCAGCTTGGGACAGGGGTTCTATAATTCACCCCTCCACTTT.

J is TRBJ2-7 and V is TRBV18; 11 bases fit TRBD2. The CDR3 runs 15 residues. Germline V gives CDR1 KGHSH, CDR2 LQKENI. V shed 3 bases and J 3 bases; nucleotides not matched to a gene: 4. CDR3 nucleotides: TGTGCCAGCTCACCTTCCGGGACTAGCGGCTACGAGCAGTACTTC. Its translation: CASSPSGTSGYEQYF.